Listed below are T cell receptor beta chains from one sample, sequenced in a study of blood T cells in healthy people across ages. TCRdb fed the 5' RACE reads into MiXCR, producing one record per CDR3 protein. The table has 1.5 million to 2 million distinct CDR3 sequences, 25% to 30% seen once. The specimen sequenced was blood. The receptors come from a woman aged 30 to 39 in good health. Both conserved end residues are part of each CDR3. The D gene is left open where the match is weak. Only some rows state a clone size, as once, few, many or a class for expanded clones.

d_gene	v_gene	abundance	j_gene	CDR3aa	CDR3nt
-	TRBV7-9	many	TRBJ2-6	CASSLRTSGANVLTF	TGTGCCAGCAGTTTAAGAACCTCTGGGGCCAACGTCCTGACTTTC
-	TRBV3-1	-	TRBJ1-2	CASSQAGEPDGYTF	TGTGCCAGCAGCCAAGCTGGGGAACCTGATGGCTACACCTTC
TRBD1	TRBV15	few	TRBJ1-1	CATSRVYRGTEAFF	TGTGCCACCAGCAGAGTGTACAGGGGAACTGAAGCTTTCTTT
TRBD1	TRBV10-3	-	TRBJ1-3	CAISGTGAMDTIYF	TGTGCCATCAGTGGGACAGGGGCCATGGACACCATATATTTT
-	TRBV28	-	TRBJ2-2	CASGDRNTGELFF	TGTGCCAGCGGAGACAGGAACACCGGGGAGCTGTTTTTT
-	TRBV6-5	-	TRBJ2-7	CAIGDFPGREQYF	TGTGCCATCGGGGACTTCCCGGGAAGGGAGCAGTACTTC
-	TRBV29-1	-	TRBJ1-1	CSVEVDSRGEAFF	TGCAGCGTTGAAGTTGACAGCCGGGGTGAAGCTTTCTTT
-	TRBV29-1	many	TRBJ2-1	CSVEDHEGHEQFF	TGCAGCGTTGAAGATCATGAGGGGCATGAGCAGTTCTTC
-	TRBV6-6	few	TRBJ1-2	CASSYSKFGGDGYTF	TGTGCCAGCAGTTACTCTAAGTTCGGGGGCGATGGCTACACCTTC
-	TRBV6-5	many	TRBJ2-5	CASSYGGETQYF	TGTGCCAGCAGTTATGGTGGAGAGACCCAGTACTTC
-	TRBV12-3/TRBV12-4	-	TRBJ1-1	CASSFRRGSEAFF	TGTGCCAGCAGTTTCCGTAGAGGGTCGGAAGCTTTCTTT
-	TRBV10-3	-	TRBJ2-2	CAISDSGGRGELFF	TGTGCCATCAGTGATAGTGGGGGTCGCGGGGAGCTGTTTTTT
TRBD2	TRBV20-1	-	TRBJ2-5	CSAWGGSGETQYF	TGCAGTGCGTGGGGCGGGAGCGGTGAGACCCAGTACTTC
TRBD2	TRBV20-1	-	TRBJ2-1	CSASPGLAGLYNEQFF	TGCAGTGCTAGCCCGGGACTAGCGGGTCTCTACAATGAGCAGTTCTTC
-	TRBV30	-	TRBJ1-5	CARSSGRNQPQHF	TGTGCCAGATCGTCGGGGCGCAATCAGCCCCAGCATTTT
TRBD1	TRBV11-2	few	TRBJ2-1	CASSRTGTNSYNEQFF	TGTGCCAGCAGCCGGACAGGGACCAACTCCTACAATGAGCAGTTCTTC
TRBD2	TRBV10-3	-	TRBJ2-1	CAISEMTSGPSNEQFF	TGTGCCATCAGTGAAATGACTAGCGGGCCTTCAAATGAGCAGTTCTTC
-	TRBV20-1	-	TRBJ2-2	CSAWGVDTGELFF	TGCAGTGCTTGGGGGGTGGACACCGGGGAGCTGTTTTTT